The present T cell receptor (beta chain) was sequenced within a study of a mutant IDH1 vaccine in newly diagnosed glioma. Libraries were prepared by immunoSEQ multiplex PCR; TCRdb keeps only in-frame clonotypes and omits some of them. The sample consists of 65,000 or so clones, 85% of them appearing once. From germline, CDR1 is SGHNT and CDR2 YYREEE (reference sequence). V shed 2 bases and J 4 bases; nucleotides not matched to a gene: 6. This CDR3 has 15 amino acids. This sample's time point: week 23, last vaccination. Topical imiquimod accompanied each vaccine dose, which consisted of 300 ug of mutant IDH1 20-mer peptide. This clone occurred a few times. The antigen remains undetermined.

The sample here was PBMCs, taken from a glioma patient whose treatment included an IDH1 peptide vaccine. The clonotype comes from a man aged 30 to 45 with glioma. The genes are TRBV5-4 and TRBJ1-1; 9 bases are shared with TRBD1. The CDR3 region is CASSFTGTGFTEAFF. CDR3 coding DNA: TGTGCCAGCAGCTTTACCGGGACAGGGTTCACTGAAGCTTTCTTT.